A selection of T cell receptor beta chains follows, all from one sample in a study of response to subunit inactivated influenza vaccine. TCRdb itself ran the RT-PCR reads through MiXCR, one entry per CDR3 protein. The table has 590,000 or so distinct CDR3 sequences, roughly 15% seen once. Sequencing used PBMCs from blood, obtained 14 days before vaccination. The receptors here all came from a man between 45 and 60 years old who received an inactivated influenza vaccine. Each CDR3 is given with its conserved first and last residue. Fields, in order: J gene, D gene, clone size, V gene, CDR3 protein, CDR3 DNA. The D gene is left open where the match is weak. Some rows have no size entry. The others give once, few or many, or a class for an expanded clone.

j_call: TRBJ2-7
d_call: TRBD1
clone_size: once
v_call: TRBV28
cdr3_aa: CASSNPGTGLAGYF
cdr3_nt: TGTGCCAGCAGTAACCCCGGGACAGGCCTCGCGGGGTACTTC

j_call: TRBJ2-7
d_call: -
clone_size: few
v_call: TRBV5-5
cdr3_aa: CASSLKAETYEQYF
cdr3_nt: TGTGCCAGCAGCTTGAAGGCTGAAACCTACGAGCAGTACTTC

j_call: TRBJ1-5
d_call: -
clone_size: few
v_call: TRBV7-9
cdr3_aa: CASSPRDDQPQHF
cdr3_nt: TGTGCCAGCAGCCCGAGGGACGATCAGCCCCAGCATTTT

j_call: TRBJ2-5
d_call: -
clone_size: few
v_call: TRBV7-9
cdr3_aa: CASSLKGQTGQTQYF
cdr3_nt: TGTGCCAGCAGTTTAAAAGGGCAGACCGGGCAGACCCAGTACTTC

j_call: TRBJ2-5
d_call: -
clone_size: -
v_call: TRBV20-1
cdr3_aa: CSAMQDRGKTQYF
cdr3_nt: TGCAGTGCTATGCAGGATAGGGGCAAGACCCAGTACTTC

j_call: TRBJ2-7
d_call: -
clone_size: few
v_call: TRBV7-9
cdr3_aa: CASSLPTYEQYF
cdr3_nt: TGTGCCAGCAGCCTTCCTACCTACGAGCAGTACTTC

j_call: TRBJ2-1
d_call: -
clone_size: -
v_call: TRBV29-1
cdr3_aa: CSVDDEGPSSYNEQFF
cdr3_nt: TGCAGCGTTGACGATGAGGGGCCGAGCTCCTACAATGAGCAGTTCTTC

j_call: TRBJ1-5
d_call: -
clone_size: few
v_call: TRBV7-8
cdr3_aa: CASTLAFNQPQHF
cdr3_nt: TGTGCCAGCACCCTAGCGTTCAATCAGCCCCAGCATTTT

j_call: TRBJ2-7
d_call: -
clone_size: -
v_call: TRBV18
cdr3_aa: CASSREGVGSYEQYF
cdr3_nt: TGTGCCAGCTCACGGGAGGGGGTAGGATCCTACGAGCAGTACTTC

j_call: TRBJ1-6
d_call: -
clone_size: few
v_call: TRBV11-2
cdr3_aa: CASSPRVSLASPLHF
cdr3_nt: TGTGCCAGCAGCCCCAGGGTGTCATTGGCTTCACCCCTCCACTTT

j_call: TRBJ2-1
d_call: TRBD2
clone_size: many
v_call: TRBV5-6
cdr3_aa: CASSLGLAPNEQFF
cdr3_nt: TGTGCCAGCAGCTTGGGACTAGCACCTAATGAGCAGTTCTTC

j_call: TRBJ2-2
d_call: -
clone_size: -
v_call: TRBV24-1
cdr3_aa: CAVRGVTGELFF
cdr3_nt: TGTGCCGTACGAGGGGTAACCGGGGAGCTGTTTTTT

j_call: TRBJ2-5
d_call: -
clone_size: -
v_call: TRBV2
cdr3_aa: CASRLDPNYVTQYF
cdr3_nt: TGTGCCAGCAGGCTTGACCCAAATTATGTGACCCAGTACTTC

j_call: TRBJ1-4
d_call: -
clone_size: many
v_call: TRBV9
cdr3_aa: CASSDDSGATNEKLFF
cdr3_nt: TGTGCCAGCAGCGACGACAGCGGAGCAACTAATGAAAAACTGTTTTTT

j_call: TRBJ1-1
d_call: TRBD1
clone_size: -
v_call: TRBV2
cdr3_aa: CASTGGAYEAFF
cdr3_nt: TGTGCCAGCACAGGGGGCGCGTATGAAGCTTTCTTT

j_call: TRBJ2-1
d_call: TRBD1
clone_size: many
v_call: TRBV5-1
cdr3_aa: CASSPGTGTYNEQFF
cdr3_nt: TGCGCCAGCAGCCCTGGGACAGGGACCTACAATGAGCAGTTCTTC

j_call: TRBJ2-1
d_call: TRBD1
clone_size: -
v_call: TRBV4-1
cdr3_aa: CASSQEGGTGYYNEQFF
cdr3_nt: TGCGCCAGCAGCCAAGAAGGTGGGACAGGGTACTACAATGAGCAGTTCTTC

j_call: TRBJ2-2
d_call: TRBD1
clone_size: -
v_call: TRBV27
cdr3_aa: CASSRARTGANTGELFF
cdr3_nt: TGTGCCAGCAGTCGGGCCCGGACAGGGGCGAACACCGGGGAGCTGTTTTTT

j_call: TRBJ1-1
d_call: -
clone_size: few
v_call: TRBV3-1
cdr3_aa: CASSQVGRAEAFF
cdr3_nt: TGTGCCAGCAGCCAAGTGGGACGCGCTGAAGCTTTCTTT

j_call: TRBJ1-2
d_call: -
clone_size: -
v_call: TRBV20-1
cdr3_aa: CSARTDGYTF
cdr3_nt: TGCAGTGCTAGAACGGATGGCTACACCTTC

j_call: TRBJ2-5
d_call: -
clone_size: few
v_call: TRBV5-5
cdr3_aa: CASSFPRHQETQYF
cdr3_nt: TGTGCCAGCAGCTTTCCACGCCACCAAGAGACCCAGTACTTC

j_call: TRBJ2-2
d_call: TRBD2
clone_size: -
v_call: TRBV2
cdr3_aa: CASSPLGTSGNTGELFF
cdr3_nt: TGTGCCAGCAGCCCTCTCGGGACTAGCGGGAACACCGGGGAGCTGTTTTTT

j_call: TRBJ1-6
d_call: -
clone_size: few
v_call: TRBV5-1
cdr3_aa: CASSLRTYSPLHF
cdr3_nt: TGCGCCAGCAGCTTAAGGACTTATTCACCCCTCCACTTT

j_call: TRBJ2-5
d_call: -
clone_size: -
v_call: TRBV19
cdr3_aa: CASSIGGLQETQYF
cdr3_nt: TGTGCCAGTAGTATTGGAGGCCTCCAAGAGACCCAGTACTTC

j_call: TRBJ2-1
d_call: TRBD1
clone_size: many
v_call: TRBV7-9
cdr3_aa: CASSQSLGQGKYNEQFF
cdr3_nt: TGTGCCAGCAGCCAAAGCTTGGGACAGGGAAAATACAATGAGCAGTTCTTC

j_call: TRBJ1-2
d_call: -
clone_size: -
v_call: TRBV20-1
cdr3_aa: CSANLDRGGWYGYTF
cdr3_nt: TGCAGTGCTAACCTCGACAGAGGTGGATGGTATGGCTACACCTTC

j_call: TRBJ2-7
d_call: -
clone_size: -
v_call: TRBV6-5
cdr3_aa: CASSYGSQSSYEQYF
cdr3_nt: TGTGCCAGCAGTTACGGGTCACAGAGCTCCTACGAGCAGTACTTC

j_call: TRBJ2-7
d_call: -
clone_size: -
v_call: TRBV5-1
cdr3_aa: CASSKERRDEQYF
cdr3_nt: TGCGCCAGCAGCAAAGAAAGGAGGGACGAGCAGTACTTC

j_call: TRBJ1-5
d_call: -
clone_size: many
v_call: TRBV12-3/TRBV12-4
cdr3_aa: CASSFLEEGQPQHF
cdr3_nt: TGTGCCAGCAGTTTCCTCGAAGAGGGCCAGCCCCAGCATTTT

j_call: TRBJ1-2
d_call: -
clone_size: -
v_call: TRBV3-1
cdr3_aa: CASRLRAGNYGYTF
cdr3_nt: TGTGCCAGCAGACTCCGGGCAGGTAACTATGGCTACACCTTC

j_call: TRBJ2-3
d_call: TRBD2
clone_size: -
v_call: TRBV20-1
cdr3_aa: CSARVPSGVADTQYF
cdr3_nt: TGCAGTGCTAGAGTTCCCAGCGGGGTTGCAGATACGCAGTATTTT